The 11 T cell receptor beta chains presented below share a single source sample, sequenced in a study of metastatic and nonmetastatic thyroid tumors. Thyroid surgery had not been preceded by any treatment in any patient. TCRdb reanalyzed the PCR reads via MiXCR. This sample carries over 25,000 clones, about 20% of them seen once, and the ten largest clones take about 7.6%. The sequenced sample was blood. All receptors derive from a female donor with papillary thyroid cancer or a benign thyroid nodule (not recorded which). Some clones in this sample may be carry-over from other donors' samples.

This clone was observed at least ten times. This chain uses TRBV11-3 with TRBJ1-2, with 9 bases matching TRBD1. J gave up 6 bases and V 7 bases, and 6 bases lay outside the gene matches. The CDR3 has 13 amino acids. Germline V gene lookup returns CDR1 SGHNT and CDR2 YENEEA. CDR3 sequence: CASTLRQGDGYTF. DNA of the CDR3: TGTGCCAGCACCCTTCGACAGGGGGATGGCTACACCTTC.

This clone was picked up a small number of times. This chain joins TRBV19 and TRBJ2-5, with 7 nucleotides matching TRBD2. Unmatched junction bases numbered 9, after V lost 3 bases and J lost 5 bases. In germline, CDR1 is LNHDA, CDR2 SQIVND (reference sequence). The CDR3 consists of 15 residues. CDR3 DNA sequence: TGTGCCAGTAGTATGTGGCGGGCGGGAGTGGAGACCCAGTACTTC. Its translation is CASSMWRAGVETQYF.

In its sample, this clone was seen many times. The gene calls are TRBV7-2 and TRBJ2-5, with D unresolved. The CDR3 contains 13 residues. The V end lost 1 base, the J end lost 2 bases, and 5 bases lay between the germline ends. Germline CDR1 and CDR2: SGHTA and FQGNSA. CDR3: CASSLGAQETQYF. CDR3 in DNA: TGTGCCAGCAGCTTAGGGGCACAAGAGACCCAGTACTTC.

Of note for this clone: One end of the junction varies from germline; a read error may be responsible. V usage is TRBV3-1 and J usage is TRBJ2-1; D possibly corresponds to TRBD2 (6 bases). The CDR3 has 12 amino acids. From germline, CDR1 is LGHDT and CDR2 YNNKEL (reference sequence). The CDR3 loop is CASSFTRGEEFF. DNA of the CDR3: TGTGCCAGCAGTTTTACGCGGGGTGAGGAGTTCTTC.

This clone was observed many times. A much larger clonotype is one base distant, so this may be a read error. Other DNA sequences of this sample code for an identical CDR3. The chain couples TRBV5-1 to TRBJ2-7; the D gene could be TRBD1 or TRBD2 (6 bases each). Germline-derived CDR1 and CDR2 are SGHRS and YFSETQ. The CDR3 length is 16 residues. The V end lost 4 bases, the J end lost 5 bases, and 22 bases lay between the germline ends. The CDR3 nucleotides read TGCGCCAGCAGCGGAGGGGGTGGGACCAGAGTGAACGAGCAGTACTTC. It yields the protein CASSGGGGTRVNEQYF.

This clone was recorded at least ten times. J is TRBJ2-3 and V is TRBV27; TRBD2 agrees at 7 bases. CDR1 MNHEY and CDR2 SMNVEV come from the germline V gene (reference sequence). This CDR3 comprises 15 residues. Losses at the gene ends were 3 bases for V and 4 bases for J; bases not matched to a gene: 7. CDR3 in amino acids: CASSFRRGFADTQYF. Written as DNA, the CDR3 is TGTGCCAGCAGTTTTCGGCGGGGGTTCGCAGATACGCAGTATTTT.

In its sample, this clone was seen a few times. J is TRBJ2-6 and V is TRBV19, with D tentatively TRBD2 (6 bases). V lost 1 base and J 3 bases, leaving 7 bases between the germline ends. CDR1 and CDR2 from the germline V gene are LNHDA and SQIVND (reference sequence). The CDR3 consists of 15 residues. The chain's CDR3 is CASSIGGVGANVLTF. The CDR3 DNA is TGTGCCAGTAGTATAGGGGGGGTTGGGGCCAACGTCCTGACTTTC.

In its sample, this clone was seen many times. CDR3 nucleotides: TGTGCCAGCAGCTACGGGGTGGTCAACTATGGCTACACCTTC. It specifies CASSYGVVNYGYTF. The chain combines TRBV6-1 with TRBJ1-2; D remains unclear. Germline V gene lookup returns CDR1 MNHNS and CDR2 SASEGT. The CDR3 contains 14 residues. V was shortened by 6 bases and J by 2 bases, with 13 bases between the two germline ends.

This clone was seen many times. This chain connects TRBV5-5 to TRBJ2-5; D is unclear. Between the trimmed V and J ends, which lost 4 bases and 2 bases, there was a span of 9 bases. CDR1 is SGHKS, CDR2 YYEKEE, per germline (reference sequence). CDR3 length equals 13 residues. The CDR3 DNA reads TGTGCCAGCAGCGGGGTGGGGCAAGAGACCCAGTACTTC. Translated: CASSGVGQETQYF.

This clone has ten or more counts. This chain connects TRBV5-1 to TRBJ1-3, with no clear D. This CDR3 comprises 15 residues. Germline loops: CDR1 SGHRS, CDR2 YFSETQ. V shed 0 bases and J shed 0 bases, with 7 bases lying between them. The CDR3 bases are TGCGCCAGCAGCTTGGCGGCGTCCTCTGGAAACACCATATATTTT. This translates into CASSLAASSGNTIYF.

In this sample, this clone is medium-sized (0.01 to 0.1%). J is TRBJ2-2 and V is TRBV6-1; the match to TRBD1 covers 10 bases. Germline-derived CDR1 and CDR2 are MNHNS and SASEGT. With V trimmed by 8 bases and J by 3 bases, 6 bases remained unmatched. The CDR3 is 15 residues long. The chain's CDR3 is CASATGTGDTGELFF. Here the CDR3 DNA reads TGTGCCAGCGCGACCGGGACAGGGGACACCGGGGAGCTGTTTTTT.